The rows below give T cell receptor beta chains drawn from one sample of a study of cytomegalovirus exposure and HLA in healthy donors. The protocol was immunoSEQ multiplex PCR, while the TCRdb copy is restricted to in-frame clones and leaves out a portion. The sample lists some 96,000 clones, less than 85% occurring once. What was sequenced was PBMCs. Receptors originate from a woman in her sixties or seventies in good health and CMV-seropositive. CDR3s include the opening cysteine and the closing phenylalanine or tryptophan. Each record gives: V gene, CDR3 protein.

v_gene: TRBV27; CDR3aa: CASSPLGSSYNSPLHF
v_gene: TRBV19; CDR3aa: CASSVGGGRQETQYF
v_gene: TRBV7-9; CDR3aa: CASSDGSSYEQYF
v_gene: TRBV19; CDR3aa: CASSIGGRSQETQYF
v_gene: TRBV11-3; CDR3aa: CASSFGTDNEQFF
v_gene: TRBV28; CDR3aa: CASSSPRTERYSGNTIYF
v_gene: TRBV29-1; CDR3aa: CSVGTGEKLFF
v_gene: TRBV29-1; CDR3aa: CSVQGRGSSGANVLTF
v_gene: TRBV9; CDR3aa: CASSGHRNTDTQYF
v_gene: TRBV28; CDR3aa: CASSSSRGYTF
v_gene: TRBV7-3; CDR3aa: CASSPVNGPGTGGGYTF
v_gene: TRBV7-9; CDR3aa: CASSPDGEQYF
v_gene: TRBV7-9; CDR3aa: CASSLVQSLAEQFF
v_gene: TRBV29-1; CDR3aa: CSVVGGNTEAFF
v_gene: TRBV5-1; CDR3aa: CASSLTGSANEKLFF
v_gene: TRBV7-9; CDR3aa: CASSTQTDIGYTF
v_gene: TRBV2; CDR3aa: CASLRTGKSTDTQYF
v_gene: TRBV2; CDR3aa: CASSQGADTQYF
v_gene: TRBV27; CDR3aa: CASSLRGPTSGYEQYF